This T cell receptor beta chain is drawn from a study of molecular identifiers for immune sequencing clone quantification (dated by TCRdb to 2017 to 2018). Some background on the complete study: For a replicate experiment, RNA from roughly 21,000 or 96,000 naive CD8 T cells was divided into five aliquots, and four of the five aliquots were sequenced. The study was a methods study using CD8 T cells to benchmark molecular-identifier clustering-based TCR repertoire sequencing (MIDCIRS) and TCR RNA copy counting. Beyond this particular receptor, the publication reports: In CMV-specific effector cells, clones with more than 20 RNA copies accounted for over 97% of molecules, whereas in naive cells such clones accounted for under 1%. The sizes of highly expanded clones could end up underestimated when identical TCR molecules share a barcode. Even against a background of 750,000 to 1,000,000 naive CD8 T cells, spiked-in Jurkat TCR RNA amounting to a single cell's worth was reported to be detectable. About 3 recovered TCR RNA copies per cell were obtained by modeling, versus roughly 10 by digital PCR, implying a capture efficiency of 30% to 35%. The naive libraries included spiked-in Jurkat TCR RNA (around nine copies' worth), and this Jurkat TCR RNA is not part of the donor repertoire. When barcode sub-clustering was omitted, TCR diversity was inflated by chimeric consensus sequences, with chimeras reaching as high as 47%.

Including cysteine and phenylalanine, the CDR3 has 12 amino acids. Only the CDR3 portion is preserved as DNA: 36 bases, with reading frame beginning at the first base. At the junction V is shortened by 2 bases and J by 4 bases, with 4 bases in between. CDR1 and CDR2, per the germline V gene, are SGHVS and FNYEAQ. In its sample, this clonotype was seen many times. Its target antigen remains unknown. No much larger clonotype is one base removed from it; base qualities were not supplied. Naive CD8 T cell libraries were made from roughly 20,000 to 1,000,000 sorted cells using 10%, 30% or 50% of purified RNA. Naive CD8 T cells, defined as CD8+CD4-CCR7+CD45RA+, were FACS-sorted into RLT Plus buffer on a BD FACSAria II. To test detection sensitivity, Jurkat RNA equal to ten TCR copies was added to samples of about 20,000-1,000,000 naive CD8 T cells. Enrichment of CD8 T cells was done with RosetteSep CD8+ T Cell Enrichment Cocktail plus Ficoll-Paque, and ACK red cell lysis came afterward.

Library prep was done by PCR. Sequencing was carried out with an Illumina HiSeq 4000. Bulk TCR libraries were made following a previously described method, with the TCR primers given in Table S5. The Qiagen AllPrep DNA/RNA kit was used to purify total RNA. Before analysis, reads from multiple sequencing runs of the same library were pooled. The authors processed their data as follows. Reads were retained only if the reads had an exact TCR constant sequence, and the retained reads were trimmed to 150 nt and grouped according to their 12-nt molecular barcodes. Within each barcode group, reads were sub-clustered at a 15% Levenshtein threshold, and quality-weighted consensus sequences were built per RNA molecule. Non-functional sequences were discarded, and so were lower-count sequences lying one edit away from another sequence. On the basis of fitting two negative binomial distributions, barcode sub-clusters with fewer than 20% of the maximum read count were discarded. TCRdb redid the processing of the public reads, applying fastp at Q25 and MiXCR, and retained in-frame beta chains. Rows are combined by CDR3 protein, so each entry shows the most common genes and DNA. The V and J calls here are based on TCRdb, not the publication. Here the sample has 80,000 to 95,000 distinct CDR3 sequences; around 19% occur a single time. About 0.85% of the sample goes to the ten largest clones.

This clonotype was sampled from a human donor in good health. Some libraries in this study had Jurkat cell RNA spiked in. The sample taken for sequencing was naive CD8+ T cells from blood, with Jurkat cell RNA spiked in. Reading the label with the study, this specimen's cell subset or site is: FACS-sorted CD8+CD4-CCR7+CD45RA+ naive T cells. The rearrangement combines TRBV7-6 with TRBJ2-3, with the D gene too uncertain to name. The DNA reads TGTGCCAGCAGCTTACGGCCAGATACGCAGTATTTT. Protein translation: CASSLRPDTQYF.